This T cell receptor (beta chain) originates from a study of vaccination effects on CD4 cells after COVID-19. When less than 12 days of culture had elapsed, CD4+ T cells were isolated. According to PCR results, the person was infected with SARS-CoV-2 between March and December 2020. Participants each got two BNT162b2 or mRNA-1273 vaccine doses. Only in-frame clones appear in the TCRdb table, and some are missing; sequencing was by immunoSEQ multiplex PCR. The sample has some 40,000 clones; less than 85% are singletons. Regarding this clone: Antigen: not known.

The CDR3 extends over 16 amino acids. The V gene lost 4 bases and the J gene lost 7 bases, with 18 bases spanning the gap. The germline V gene has CDR1 SGDLS and CDR2 YYNGEE. The material sequenced was CD4+ T cells from PBMCs cultured without peptide, taken after COVID-19 vaccination. The gene calls are TRBV9 and TRBJ1-6, with a tentative D call TRBD1 (5 bases). This TCR was recovered from a human donor who had a prior SARS-CoV-2 infection. For the CDR3, the DNA is TGTGCCAGCAGCTCGGGAGCCGGGACTGACAATTCACCCCTCCACTTT. This codes for CASSSGAGTDNSPLHF. The whole variable domain, remainder taken from reference TRBV9 and TRBJ1-6, is DSGVTQTPKHLITATGQRVTLRCSPRSGDLSVYWYQQSLDQGLQFLIQYYNGEERAKGNILERFSAQQFPDLHSELNLSSLELGDSALYFCASSSGAGTDNSPLHFGNGTRLTVT.